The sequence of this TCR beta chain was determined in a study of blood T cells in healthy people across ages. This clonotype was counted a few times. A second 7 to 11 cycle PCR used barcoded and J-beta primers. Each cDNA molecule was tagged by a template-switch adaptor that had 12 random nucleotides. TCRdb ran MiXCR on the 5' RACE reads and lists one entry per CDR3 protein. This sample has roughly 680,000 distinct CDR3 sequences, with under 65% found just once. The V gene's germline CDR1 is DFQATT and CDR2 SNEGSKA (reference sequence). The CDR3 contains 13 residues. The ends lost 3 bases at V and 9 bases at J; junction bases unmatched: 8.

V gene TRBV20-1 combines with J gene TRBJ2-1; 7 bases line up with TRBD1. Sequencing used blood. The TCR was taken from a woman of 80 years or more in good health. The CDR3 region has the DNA TGCAGTGCTAGGAGGGGGCTAGCCGGTGAGCAGTTCTTC. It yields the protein CSARRGLAGEQFF.